These T cell receptor beta chains were read from a single sample in a study of T cell responses to AZD1222 COVID-19 vaccine. Clones were read by immunoSEQ multiplex PCR, and TCRdb kept only the in-frame ones, dropping some. This repertoire shows some 130,000 clones, roughly nine tenths found once; its top ten account for under 3.5%. This material consisted of peripheral blood, taken on day 0 of AZD1222 vaccination. The receptors originated from an adult in good health. Both conserved end residues are part of each CDR3. The order of the fields is D gene, clone size, V gene, J gene, CDR3 protein, CDR3 DNA. A D gene is named only where the DNA matches it firmly. Rows give clone size only sometimes, using once, few, many, or a class for an expanded clone.

>TRBD1|.|TRBV27|TRBJ2-5
CASRRQGRYQETQYF
TGTGCCAGCAGACGACAGGGCCGCTACCAAGAGACCCAGTACTTC
>.|.|TRBV27|TRBJ2-1
CASSFQGTNEQFF
TGTGCCAGCAGTTTTCAGGGGACGAATGAGCAGTTCTTC
>TRBD2|.|TRBV7-6|TRBJ2-7
CASSLASGLAGAYEQYF
TGTGCCAGCAGCTTAGCATCTGGACTAGCGGGTGCATACGAGCAGTACTTC
>.|.|TRBV2|TRBJ2-7
CASSVSEQYF
TGTGCCAGCAGTGTTTCCGAGCAGTACTTC
>.|.|TRBV12-3/TRBV12-4|TRBJ1-1
CASIIQGNTEAFF
TGTGCCAGCATCATACAGGGGAACACTGAAGCTTTCTTT
>.|.|TRBV7-2|TRBJ2-3
CASSPPRGSATDTQYF
TGTGCCAGCAGCCCGCCTCGGGGGAGTGCGACAGATACGCAGTATTTT
>.|once|TRBV30|TRBJ2-1
CAWSVLGDPSSYNEQFF
TGTGCCTGGAGTGTACTGGGCGACCCGAGCTCCTACAATGAGCAGTTCTTC
>.|.|TRBV7-9|TRBJ2-3
CASSSSIDTQYF
TGTGCCAGCAGCTCGTCAATAGATACGCAGTATTTT
>TRBD1|.|TRBV2|TRBJ1-1
CASSIQGMNTEAFF
TGTGCCAGCAGCATACAGGGGATGAACACTGAAGCTTTCTTT
>.|.|TRBV19|TRBJ2-7
CASLSYGDEQYF
TGTGCCAGTCTTTCCTACGGCGACGAGCAGTACTTC
>.|.|TRBV27|TRBJ1-1
CASSDRRLPNTEAFF
TGTGCCAGCAGTGACCGACGGTTACCAAACACTGAAGCTTTCTTT
>.|.|TRBV7-8|TRBJ1-5
CASSLERINQPQHF
TGTGCCAGCAGCTTAGAGCGGATCAATCAGCCCCAGCATTTT
>.|.|TRBV5-1|TRBJ2-7
CASSRQVSYEQYF
TGCGCCAGCTCTAGACAGGTATCCTACGAGCAGTACTTC
>.|.|TRBV5-1|TRBJ1-2
CASTLIPTREANYGYTF
TGCGCCAGCACCCTCATCCCAACCCGGGAAGCTAACTATGGCTACACCTTC
>.|.|TRBV7-9|TRBJ2-1
CASTLPGSNNEQFF
TGTGCCAGCACCCTGCCCGGGAGCAACAATGAGCAGTTCTTC
>.|.|TRBV5-4|TRBJ1-1
CASSLDQFILGEAFF
TGTGCCAGCAGCTTGGACCAGTTCATATTAGGTGAAGCTTTCTTT
>TRBD1|once|TRBV30|TRBJ1-1
CAWSVRGTEAFF
TGTGCCTGGAGTGTCAGGGGGACTGAAGCTTTCTTT
>TRBD1|.|TRBV5-4|TRBJ1-2
CASSPQGARGYTF
TGTGCCAGCAGTCCACAGGGGGCGCGAGGCTACACCTTC
>.|.|TRBV6-5|TRBJ2-7
CASSGNGVSYEQYF
TGTGCCAGCAGCGGAAACGGGGTTTCCTACGAGCAGTACTTC
>TRBD1|.|TRBV6-4|TRBJ1-2
CASSDSWTGGYTF
TGTGCCAGCAGTGACTCGTGGACAGGTGGCTACACCTTC
>TRBD1|.|TRBV5-4|TRBJ1-4
CASSSDRGLEKLFF
TGTGCCAGCAGCTCGGACAGGGGTTTAGAAAAACTGTTTTTT
>.|.|TRBV29-1|TRBJ1-2
CSVAGGRRAYGYTF
TGCAGCGTTGCCGGGGGCCGGAGGGCGTATGGCTACACCTTC
>.|.|TRBV27|TRBJ1-5
CASRRRMNSNQPQHF
TGTGCCAGCAGGAGACGGATGAATAGCAATCAGCCCCAGCATTTT
>.|.|TRBV7-8|TRBJ2-5
CASSPRAETQYF
TGTGCCAGCAGCCCCCGGGCCGAGACCCAGTACTTC
>.|.|TRBV7-9|TRBJ1-4
CASSSGGASRGEKLFF
TGTGCCAGCAGCTCAGGTGGGGCGAGTCGAGGTGAAAAACTGTTTTTT
>TRBD2|.|TRBV19|TRBJ2-1
CASRLAGGYNEQFF
TGTGCCAGTAGGTTAGCGGGAGGGTACAATGAGCAGTTCTTC
>TRBD1|.|TRBV19|TRBJ2-1
CASSLITRTGYLNEQFF
TGTGCCAGTAGTCTCATTACCCGGACAGGGTACCTCAATGAGCAGTTCTTC
>.|.|TRBV7-9|TRBJ1-1
CASSIQDRYTEAFF
TGTGCCAGCAGCATACAAGACAGGTACACTGAAGCTTTCTTT
>.|.|TRBV2|TRBJ2-1
CASTGTAGAMGAYNEQFF
TGTGCCAGCACCGGAACGGCGGGGGCTATGGGGGCATACAATGAGCAGTTCTTC
>.|.|TRBV12-3/TRBV12-4|TRBJ2-5
CASSSPGGETQYF
TGTGCCAGCAGTTCTCCAGGGGGGGAGACCCAGTACTTC
>TRBD2|.|TRBV2|TRBJ2-7
CASRPTSGGYEQYF
TGTGCCAGCAGACCGACTAGCGGGGGCTACGAGCAGTACTTC
>.|.|TRBV24-1|TRBJ1-1
CATRVLMNTEAFF
TGTGCCACCAGGGTGCTAATGAACACTGAAGCTTTCTTT
>.|.|TRBV18|TRBJ1-3
CASSQGPGNTIYF
TGTGCCAGCTCACAGGGACCTGGAAACACCATATATTTT
>.|few|TRBV6-2/TRBV6-3|TRBJ1-5
CASSPDSSPYQPQHF
TGTGCCAGCAGCCCAGACAGCAGCCCTTATCAGCCCCAGCATTTT
>.|.|TRBV4-1|TRBJ2-7
CASSQDWGAYEQYF
TGCGCCAGCAGCCAAGATTGGGGGGCCTACGAGCAGTACTTC
>.|.|TRBV5-6|TRBJ2-1
CASSSELGYDEQFF
TGTGCCAGCAGCTCGGAATTAGGGTACGATGAGCAGTTCTTC
>.|.|TRBV15|TRBJ2-3
CASSYGDRDTQYF
TGTGCCTCCTCATATGGGGATAGGGATACGCAGTATTTT
>.|.|TRBV19|TRBJ1-2
CASSIIESPRGGYTF
TGTGCCAGTAGTATAATAGAGAGCCCGAGAGGAGGCTACACCTTC
>TRBD2|.|TRBV7-8|TRBJ2-7
CASSLGLAGYEQYF
TGTGCCAGCAGCTTAGGCCTAGCGGGCTACGAGCAGTACTTC
>.|.|TRBV29-1|TRBJ2-7
CSVRLGPYEQYF
TGCAGCGTTCGGCTCGGACCCTACGAGCAGTACTTC
>.|once|TRBV4-2|TRBJ1-1
CASSRLNTEAFF
TGTGCCAGCAGCCGGTTGAACACTGAAGCTTTCTTT
>TRBD2|once|TRBV3-1/TRBV3-2|TRBJ2-5
CASSLSGGFQETQYF
TGTGCCAGCAGCCTTTCGGGGGGGTTCCAAGAGACCCAGTACTTC